Sequencing of this T cell receptor (beta chain) was carried out in a study of cytomegalovirus exposure and HLA in healthy donors. CDR1 is SGHTA and CDR2 is FQGNSA in the germline V gene. Losses at the gene ends were 5 bases for V and 2 bases for J; bases not matched to a gene: 2. This CDR3 contains 13 residues. About this clone itself: The same CDR3 arises from other DNA sequences in this sample as well.

The study ran its PCR with 60 Vbeta and 13 Jbeta primers. This table comes from immunoSEQ multiplex PCR, and its TCRdb copy is limited to in-frame clones, with some not included. Of 90,000 to 140,000 clones listed, over 65% are singletons. The source of this sequence is a man aged 35-49 years in good health and CMV-seropositive. Material for sequencing was PBMCs. The J gene is TRBJ1-2, the V gene TRBV7-2; 7 bases map to TRBD1. CDR3 sequence: CASSPGQNYGYTF. The CDR3 nucleotides are TGTGCCAGCAGCCCGGGACAGAACTATGGCTACACCTTC.